This T cell receptor beta chain is drawn from a study of Graves' ophthalmopathy and Graves' hyperthyroidism. Clinical symptoms, serum thyroxine, TRAb, thyroid ultrasound and orbital computed tomography determined diagnosis. A 10 ml volume of fresh peripheral blood provided the PBMCs. This clonotype was seen at least ten times. Amplified material comprised TCR beta CDR3 regions derived from RNA transcripts. HTBI-primed RT-PCR formed the first round, and a multiplex PCR formed the second. TCRdb passed the multiplex PCR reads through MiXCR, listing each CDR3 protein once. The sample holds hundreds of thousands of distinct CDR3 sequences, about a fifth seen once. The CDR3 consists of 14 residues. Germline V gene sequence: CDR1 MNHEY, CDR2 SVGAGI. V gave up 6 bases and J gave up 2 bases; unmatched junction bases: 5.

Sequences were obtained from peripheral blood. The receptor was derived from a woman younger than 35 with stable Graves' hyperthyroidism. Some clones in this sample may be carry-over from other donors' samples. This chain links TRBV6-5 with TRBJ1-1, with 8 bases matching TRBD1. The CDR3 DNA is TGTGCCAGCAGCCTCAGGGGGCGAAACACTGAAGCTTTCTTT. It encodes CASSLRGRNTEAFF.